The rows below give T cell receptor beta chains drawn from one sample of a study of PD-1 blockade in classical Hodgkin lymphoma. The method was immunoSEQ multiplex PCR; TCRdb's version includes in-frame clones alone and lacks a portion of them. The repertoire holds tens of thousands of clones, with 85% to 90% as singletons. The sequencing used peripheral blood mononuclear cells (PBMCs), collected at baseline. These receptors all come from a human donor with classical Hodgkin lymphoma. Each CDR3 is given with its conserved first and last residue. A D gene is named only where the DNA matches it firmly. Only part of the rows carry a size: once, few, many, or a class if the clone is expanded.

cdr3_aa j_call v_call d_call clone_size
CAWSPDRGNTYSNQPQHF TRBJ1-5 TRBV30 TRBD1 -
CAITPWEGTEAFF TRBJ1-1 TRBV10-3 - -
CASSFGTDGNTIYF TRBJ1-3 TRBV5-1 - -
CASSSPALGYTF TRBJ1-2 TRBV13 - -
CASRDGTEAFF TRBJ1-1 TRBV28 - -
CASSVRTGGNEQFF TRBJ2-1 TRBV11-2 TRBD2 -
CAISDRAMNTEAFF TRBJ1-1 TRBV10-3 TRBD1 -
CAISDRNSNQPQHF TRBJ1-5 TRBV10-3 - -
CASSIPRTGSGANVLTF TRBJ2-6 TRBV13 - -
CASSSPGTDTQYF TRBJ2-3 TRBV11-3 - few
CATNSGNTIYF TRBJ1-3 TRBV6-6 - -
CSSQALAGGRGTDTQYF TRBJ2-3 TRBV29-1 TRBD2 -
CASGLSGTGNNEQFF TRBJ2-1 TRBV5-1 TRBD1 -
CASSTVSTDTQYF TRBJ2-3 TRBV6-5 - -
CASSPLSSSNYGYTF TRBJ1-2 TRBV6-5 - -
CASSPQPGTNTEAFF TRBJ1-1 TRBV5-1 - -
CAISDPRRTEAFF TRBJ1-1 TRBV10-3 - once
CAWSVGIPYGYTF TRBJ1-2 TRBV30 - -
CASSLGPDPSYEQYF TRBJ2-7 TRBV11-3 - once
CASSLAEANTGELFF TRBJ2-2 TRBV5-1 - -
CASSYSPPNTIYF TRBJ1-3 TRBV19 - -
CASTAQDSSGNTIYF TRBJ1-3 TRBV28 - -
CASSRGPLANYGYTF TRBJ1-2 TRBV6-5 - -
CASSQIALDSTDTQYF TRBJ2-3 TRBV4-3 - few
CASSRGTSAQETQYF TRBJ2-5 TRBV4-2 TRBD2 -
CASSLGSTGDEQYF TRBJ2-7 TRBV7-3 - -
CASSYSAGGGTEAFF TRBJ1-1 TRBV6-6 - -
CASSIGVSGEAFF TRBJ1-1 TRBV7-2 - -
CASKTGGLNTGELFF TRBJ2-2 TRBV5-1 - -
CASSRTEANQPQHF TRBJ1-5 TRBV10-2 - -
CSASRGAEAFF TRBJ1-1 TRBV20-1 - -
CASSLRGRGYEQYF - TRBV5-1 - -
CASSPRPGQETQYF TRBJ2-5 TRBV7-2 - -
CASSDSGREGDTQYF TRBJ2-3 TRBV28 TRBD2 -
CSASGSNEQFF TRBJ2-1 TRBV20-1 - -
CASSQDRGTNNEQFF TRBJ2-1 TRBV4-1 - -
CASISPPGQGYIGEKLFF TRBJ1-4 TRBV2 TRBD1 -
CASSIDDRDGGYTF TRBJ1-2 TRBV7-9 - -
CAVERGDPYEQYF TRBJ2-7 TRBV28 TRBD2 few
CAWRWGVGFEQFF TRBJ2-1 TRBV30 - -